This T cell receptor (beta chain) was found in a study of blood T cells in healthy people across ages (dated by TCRdb to the mid-2010s). A note on the overall study: In model experiments, template switching captured about one uniquely barcoded TCR beta cDNA molecule for every two T cells. The study measured age-related changes in TCR beta repertoire diversity using deep sequencing normalized with unique cDNA molecular identifiers. Donors were grouped into four age groups: young (average about 15 years), middle-aged (roughly 40), aged (about 60) and long-lived (roughly 80). Donors of different ages were randomly distributed across sequencing lanes to avoid experimental bias. Using the same blood draw, the study looked at two additional independent replicas of 1 million unique cDNA reads for two donors, one aged 18 to 30 and the other aged 80 or older.

From the cysteine up to the phenylalanine, the CDR3 has a length of 15 residues. Left in the record is the CDR3 DNA by itself, 45 bases read in frame from the first base. V drops 5 bases and J drops 4 bases, leaving 18 bases in between. Taken from the germline V gene (reference sequence), the CDR1 and CDR2 loops are SEHNR and FQNEAQ. Findings and caveats that apply to the study as a whole: As age increased, observed TCR beta diversity per million T cells dropped in a roughly linear way, and a significant reduction was already evident by age about 40. Compared with the aged group, the long-lived group had more naive CD4+ T cells, fewer expanded clones and increased TCR diversity, a pattern suggesting age selection. Estimates of total diversity from one million sequenced T cells were regarded as lower bounds and underestimates. Since profiling was done on bulk unsorted PBMCs, naive and antigen-experienced compartments could not be conclusively compared. Donor CMV infection status was unknown, potentially confounding age-related changes in expanded clonotypes. A strong correlation was found between observed TCR beta diversity and the percentage of naive T cells measured by flow cytometry.

Donors were 39 systemically healthy Caucasian individuals from Russia aged roughly 6 to 100 years. About 10 milliliters of peripheral blood were collected from each donor into EDTA-treated Vacutainer tubes. Ficoll-Paque density-gradient centrifugation was used to isolate PBMCs, with at least 7 million obtained per sample. Total RNA was extracted from PBMCs with Trizol reagent, with at least 6 micrograms obtained per sample. Naive CD45RAhigh/CD27high T cell percentages were measured by flow cytometry on a PBMC aliquot from every donor. Library preparation employed 5' RACE. Sequenced on an Illumina HiSeq 2500. A second PCR of about 6 to 11 cycles was run with a J-beta primer mix and a sample-barcoded 5' primer. Each TCR beta cDNA molecule received a unique molecular identifier from a template-switch 5' adaptor carrying 12 random nucleotides. Each sample yielded at least 3 million CDR3-containing paired-end reads. First-strand cDNA synthesis was performed from all RNA using the Mint cDNA synthesis kit, with priming by a TRBC-specific oligonucleotide. After uracil-DNA glycosylase treatment, a first 18-cycle PCR used universal primers M1SS and BC2_uni_R on all cDNA. In the source study's methods: Each sample was normalized by randomly selecting 1 million high-quality reads, each carrying a distinct molecular identifier. Reads with shared molecular identifiers were discarded instead of being binned into consensus sequences. CDR3 identification, clonotype clustering and error correction used MiTCR with a Q25 quality threshold and the strictest error-elimination algorithm. A nonparametric unseen species model with Euler transformation was used to estimate a lower bound on total TCR beta diversity. TCRdb applied fastp at Q25 and MiXCR to the public reads, then kept only in-frame beta chains. Merged by CDR3 protein, the rows form single entries marked with the most common genes and DNA. These V and J calls derive from TCRdb rather than the authors' analysis. The table for this sample lists 1,100,000 or so distinct CDR3 sequences; 35% to 50% of them were counted only once. About 19% of the sample is taken by the ten largest.

Points on this clonotype: No antigen is known for it. There are no base qualities to consult, and no much larger clone falls within one base.

Source material: blood. The chain is assembled from TRBV7-9 and TRBJ2-7; the D region may be TRBD1 or TRBD2, each matching 5 bases equally. The source of this sequence is a woman aged 55-75 years in good health. The DNA is as follows: TGTGCCAGCAGCCCCAGGGATTATGGGGAGTACGAGCAGTACTTC. This gives the protein CASSPRDYGEYEQYF.